A selection of T cell receptor beta chains follows, all from one sample in a study of OX40 agonist ivuxolimab in advanced cancers. Clones were sequenced by immunoSEQ multiplex PCR, and TCRdb holds only the in-frame ones, with some missing. The sample records 65,000 to 80,000 clones, about nine tenths being singletons. The material sequenced was CD4+ or CD8+ T cells sorted from blood, taken in a trial of the OX40 agonist ivuxolimab. These receptor sequences come from an adult with an advanced solid tumor such as melanoma, head and neck, liver or kidney cancer. Both conserved end residues are part of each CDR3. The D gene is left open where the match is weak. Part of the rows lack a size; the others show once, few, many or a class for expanded clones.

>.|TRBJ1-2|TRBV14|.
TGTGCCAGCAGCCAAGGAAAGGGAATCGATCCTAACTATGGCTACACCTTC
CASSQGKGIDPNYGYTF
>TRBD2|TRBJ2-3|TRBV7-2|.
TGTGCCAGCAGCTTATCGTTGGTCGCTAGCGGGGGTAGGGCAGATACGCAGTATTTT
CASSLSLVASGGRADTQYF
>.|TRBJ1-1|TRBV5-4|.
TGTGCCAGCAGCTTGCGGGGACAATGGCCGAACACTGAAGCTTTCTTT
CASSLRGQWPNTEAFF
>.|TRBJ2-7|TRBV11-2|.
TGTGCCAGCAGCTTAGATCCTAATCCGAGCTCCTACGAGCAGTACTTC
CASSLDPNPSSYEQYF
>.|TRBJ2-7|TRBV19|.
TGTGCCAGTAGTATAGGCCCCTACGAGCAGTACTTC
CASSIGPYEQYF
>TRBD1|TRBJ2-3|TRBV11-2|.
TGTGCCAGCAGCGGACAGGGGTTAACAGATACGCAGTATTTT
CASSGQGLTDTQYF
>.|TRBJ2-7|TRBV7-5|.
TGTGTCAGAAGCTTGCGGATGGGACTAGCGGGGGGCCCGTCCTTCAAGCTATACGAGCAGTACTTC
CVRSLRMGLAGGPSFKLYEQYF
>TRBD2|TRBJ2-3|TRBV6-4|.
TGTGCCAGCAGTGCTGGAGCGGGGGATACAGATACGCAGTATTTT
CASSAGAGDTDTQYF
>TRBD1|TRBJ2-4|TRBV30|.
TGTGCCTGGAGTGTAGGACAGGGAGCGAACATTCAGTACTTC
CAWSVGQGANIQYF
>.|TRBJ2-7|TRBV11-2|.
TGTGCCAGCACCACATGGGGGCAGGGCTCCTACGAGCAGTACTTC
CASTTWGQGSYEQYF
>.|TRBJ2-3|TRBV9|.
TGTGCCAGCAGCGTAAATACAGTAATTAGCACAGATACGCAGTATTTT
CASSVNTVISTDTQYF
>.|TRBJ2-1|TRBV5-1|.
TGCGCCAGCAGCCCGGGACTGGCTAACAATGAGCAGTTCTTC
CASSPGLANNEQFF
>.|TRBJ2-7|TRBV27|.
TGTGCCAGCAGTTTGGGGGCCGGGGTCGAGCAGTACTTC
CASSLGAGVEQYF
>.|TRBJ2-5|TRBV13|.
TGTGCCAGCAGCCTCCCTAACGGCCTGCAAGAGACCCAGTACTTC
CASSLPNGLQETQYF
>TRBD1|TRBJ2-7|TRBV7-9|few
TGTGCCAGCAGGCCAGGACAGGGCTACGAGCAGTACTTC
CASRPGQGYEQYF
>TRBD1|TRBJ2-7|TRBV11-1|.
TGTGCCAGCAGCCCAGGGGGCGCCTACGAGCAGTACTTC
CASSPGGAYEQYF
>.|TRBJ1-1|TRBV5-1|.
TGCGCCAGCAGCATAGCTGGGACAGAAGCTTTCTTT
CASSIAGTEAFF
>.|TRBJ2-5|TRBV6-5|.
TGTGCCAGCAGTTACTTCCAGGAAGGGGGAGAGACCCAGTACTTC
CASSYFQEGGETQYF
>.|TRBJ2-1|TRBV13|.
TGTGCCAGCAGCTTAGGAGGCAATGAGCAGTTCTTC
CASSLGGNEQFF
>TRBD1|TRBJ2-3|TRBV25-1|.
TGTGCCAGCAGCCTCAGGGGGACGAGCACAGATACGCAGTATTTT
CASSLRGTSTDTQYF
>TRBD1|TRBJ1-2|TRBV6-5|.
TGTGCCAGCAGTTACTATGGACAGGGAAACTATGGCTACACCTTC
CASSYYGQGNYGYTF
>.|TRBJ2-5|TRBV7-9|.
TGTGCCAGCAGCGGGCAAGGAGGAGAGACCCAGTACTTC
CASSGQGGETQYF
>TRBD1|TRBJ2-1|TRBV18|.
TGTGCCAGCTCCCATAGACAGGGGGCGTTTCTTCATGAGCAGTTCTTC
CASSHRQGAFLHEQFF
>TRBD1|TRBJ2-1|TRBV27|.
TGTGCCAGCAGTTTAGGGACAGGGTCCTACAATGAGCAGTTCTTC
CASSLGTGSYNEQFF
>TRBD2|TRBJ2-7|TRBV6-5|.
TGTGCCAGCAGTCTGGTAGCGGGGGAAGAGCAGTACTTC
CASSLVAGEEQYF
>.|TRBJ2-7|TRBV13|.
TGTGCCAGCAGCGAAGGGACAACCTACGAGCAGTACTTC
CASSEGTTYEQYF
>.|TRBJ1-1|TRBV19|.
TGTGCCAGTAGTATAGGAAGGGGAGGAGGAACTGAAGCTTTCTTT
CASSIGRGGGTEAFF
>.|TRBJ2-3|TRBV15|.
TGTGCCACCAGCAGAGATCTCGGGACTTCAGGCACAGATACGCAGTATTTT
CATSRDLGTSGTDTQYF
>.|TRBJ2-1|TRBV7-2|.
TGTGCCAGCAGCCTTATAAGGGGAGATGAGCAGTTCTTC
CASSLIRGDEQFF
>.|TRBJ2-7|TRBV5-6|.
TGTGCCAGCAGCTTGGAGCCCCAGGGCTACGAGCAGTACTTC
CASSLEPQGYEQYF
>.|TRBJ1-2|TRBV27|.
TGTGCCAGCAGTTTAGGGACACTGCCCCATTATGGCTACACCTTC
CASSLGTLPHYGYTF
>.|TRBJ1-1|TRBV7-6|.
TGTGCCAGCCGGGACGACCGGAACACTGAAGCTTTCTTT
CASRDDRNTEAFF
>.|TRBJ2-3|TRBV6-5|.
TGTGCCAGCAGTTACGGCCTGTCTAGCACAGATACGCAGTATTTT
CASSYGLSSTDTQYF
>.|TRBJ2-7|TRBV27|.
TGTGCCAGCAGTTTATCGGGGCAACTCGAGCAGTACTTC
CASSLSGQLEQYF
>.|TRBJ2-5|TRBV2|.
TGTGCCAGCAGTGATCAGGGGACCCAGTACTTC
CASSDQGTQYF
>.|TRBJ1-1|TRBV6-6|.
TGTGCCAGCAGTTACCCCCGGGGGGGGTCAGACACTGAAGCTTTCTTT
CASSYPRGGSDTEAFF
>.|TRBJ2-5|TRBV27|.
TGTGCCAGCAGCTCCGGGCCTTCAGTGGAGACCCAGTACTTC
CASSSGPSVETQYF
>.|TRBJ1-1|TRBV2|.
TGTGCCAGCAGTGAAGGGGTCCTGAACACTGAAGCTTTCTTT
CASSEGVLNTEAFF
>TRBD1|TRBJ1-4|TRBV11-2|.
TGTGCCAGCAGCTCATGGACAGGGGAAGGCCTTGAAAAACTGTTTTTT
CASSSWTGEGLEKLFF
>.|TRBJ1-6|TRBV5-6|.
TGTGCCAGCAGCTTGGGGCAGGGAAATTCACCCCTCCACTTT
CASSLGQGNSPLHF